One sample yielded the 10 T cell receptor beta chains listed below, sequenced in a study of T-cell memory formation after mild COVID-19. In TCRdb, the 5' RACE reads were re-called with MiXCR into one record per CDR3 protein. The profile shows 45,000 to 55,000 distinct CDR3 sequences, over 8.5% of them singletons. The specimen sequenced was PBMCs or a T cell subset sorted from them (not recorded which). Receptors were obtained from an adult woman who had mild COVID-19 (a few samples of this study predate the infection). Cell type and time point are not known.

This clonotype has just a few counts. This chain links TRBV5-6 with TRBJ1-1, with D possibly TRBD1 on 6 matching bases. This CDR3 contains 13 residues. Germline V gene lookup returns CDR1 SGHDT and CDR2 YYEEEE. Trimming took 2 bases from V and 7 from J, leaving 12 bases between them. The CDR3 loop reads CASSFVGGREAFF. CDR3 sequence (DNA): TGTGCCAGCAGCTTTGTGGGGGGGCGTGAAGCTTTCTTT.

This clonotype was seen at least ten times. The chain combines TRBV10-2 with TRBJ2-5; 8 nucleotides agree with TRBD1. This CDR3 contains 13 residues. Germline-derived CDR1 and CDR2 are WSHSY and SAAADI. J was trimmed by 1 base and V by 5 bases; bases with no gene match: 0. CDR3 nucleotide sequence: TGCGCCAGCAGTCAGGGGGCCCAAGAGACCCAGTACTTC. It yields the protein CASSQGAQETQYF.

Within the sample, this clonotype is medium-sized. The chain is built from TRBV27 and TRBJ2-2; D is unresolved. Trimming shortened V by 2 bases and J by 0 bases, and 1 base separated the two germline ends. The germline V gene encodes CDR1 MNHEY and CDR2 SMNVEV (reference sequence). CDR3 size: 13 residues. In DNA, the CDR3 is TGTGCCAGCAGTTTAGCGAACACCGGGGAGCTGTTTTTT. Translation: CASSLANTGELFF.

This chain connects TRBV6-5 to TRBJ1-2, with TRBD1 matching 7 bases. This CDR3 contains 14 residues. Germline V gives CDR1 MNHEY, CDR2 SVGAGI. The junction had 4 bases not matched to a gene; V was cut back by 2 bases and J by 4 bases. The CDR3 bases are TGTGCCAGCAGTTACGTACAGGGGCCCTATGGCTACACCTTC. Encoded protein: CASSYVQGPYGYTF.

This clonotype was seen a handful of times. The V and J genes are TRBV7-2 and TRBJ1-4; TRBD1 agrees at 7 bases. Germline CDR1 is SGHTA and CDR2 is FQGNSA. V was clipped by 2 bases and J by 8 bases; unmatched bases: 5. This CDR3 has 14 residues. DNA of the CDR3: TGTGCCAGCAGCTTACTGCCAGGGGGGGAAAAACTGTTTTTT. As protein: CASSLLPGGEKLFF.

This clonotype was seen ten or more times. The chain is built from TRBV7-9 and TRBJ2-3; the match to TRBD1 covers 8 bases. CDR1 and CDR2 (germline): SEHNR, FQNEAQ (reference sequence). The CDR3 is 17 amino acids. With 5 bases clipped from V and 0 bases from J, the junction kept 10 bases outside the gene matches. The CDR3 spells CASSPHRTGPSTDTQYF. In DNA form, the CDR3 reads TGTGCCAGCAGCCCGCATCGGACAGGGCCAAGCACAGATACGCAGTATTTT.

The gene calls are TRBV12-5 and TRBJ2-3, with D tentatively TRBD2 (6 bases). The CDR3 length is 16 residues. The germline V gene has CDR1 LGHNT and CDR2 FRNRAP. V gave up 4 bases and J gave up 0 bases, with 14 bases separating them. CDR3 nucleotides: TGTGCTAGTGGTTCGCGAGGAGGGGCTAGCACAGATACGCAGTATTTT. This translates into CASGSRGGASTDTQYF.

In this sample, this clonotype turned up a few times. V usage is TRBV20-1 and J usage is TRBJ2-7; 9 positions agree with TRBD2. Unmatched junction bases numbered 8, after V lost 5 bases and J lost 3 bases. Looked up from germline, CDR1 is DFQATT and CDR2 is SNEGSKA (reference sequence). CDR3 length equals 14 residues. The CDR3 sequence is CSAQLPSGIYEQYF. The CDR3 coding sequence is TGCAGTGCTCAGTTACCTAGCGGGATCTACGAGCAGTACTTC.

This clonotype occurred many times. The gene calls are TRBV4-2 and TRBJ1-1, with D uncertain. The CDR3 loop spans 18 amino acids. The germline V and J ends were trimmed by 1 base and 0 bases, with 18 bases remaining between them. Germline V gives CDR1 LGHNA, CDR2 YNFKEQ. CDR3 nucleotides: TGTGCCAGCAGCCAAGGGAGGGTTGGACCTCTCATGAACACTGAAGCTTTCTTT. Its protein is CASSQGRVGPLMNTEAFF.

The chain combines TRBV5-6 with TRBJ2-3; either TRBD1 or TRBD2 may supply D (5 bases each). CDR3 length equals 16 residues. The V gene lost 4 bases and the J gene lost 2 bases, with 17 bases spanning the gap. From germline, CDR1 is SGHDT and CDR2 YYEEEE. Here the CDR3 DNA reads TGTGCCAGCAGCGGGACGGACAACCGACTCACAGATACGCAGTATTTT. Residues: CASSGTDNRLTDTQYF.